What follows are 5 T cell receptor beta chains derived from one specimen sequenced in a study of CD8+ T cells in alopecia areata (dated by TCRdb to about 2018). The time point label, as the study defines it: 4 weeks on oral tofacitinib. Read against the paper, the sample's treatment or condition label means: oral pan-JAK inhibitor, 5-10 mg twice daily. Library creation used the immunoSEQ multiplex PCR assay. To provide template for TCR sequencing, every sample had RNA extracted and reverse transcribed into cDNA. TCRdb took over this immuneACCESS table, retaining in-frame rearrangements with V and J assigned. Such tables are incomplete; in checked studies, under half of the missing clones stem from an unresolved V gene, and the remainder is unexplained. Present in this sample are about 140,000 clones, around 83% of which were seen just once. The ten largest make up under 15% of the sample. The input for sequencing was CD8+ T cells sorted from blood, taken at week 4, from a patient treated with tofacitinib. The receptors stem from a human donor with alopecia areata.

This chain joins TRBV5-4 and TRBJ1-2; D not certain. The CDR3 contains 14 residues. From germline, CDR1 is SGHNT and CDR2 YYREEE (reference sequence). Trimming pared 2 bases from V and 4 bases from J, leaving 12 bases between. CDR3 residues: CASSFRPDFYGYTF. CDR3 nucleotide sequence: TGTGCCAGCAGCTTTCGACCAGACTTCTATGGCTACACCTTC.

This chain connects TRBV27 to TRBJ2-5, with TRBD1 identical over 9 bases. Germline V gene data show CDR1 as MNHEY and CDR2 as SMNVEV (reference sequence). The CDR3 runs 15 residues. V trimming: 10 bases; J trimming: 4 bases; junction bases outside the gene matches: 13. The CDR3 sequence is CATKPWDRASETQYF. Here the CDR3 DNA reads TGTGCCACCAAACCCTGGGACAGGGCTTCAGAGACCCAGTACTTC.

The CDR3 spells CASCAGEGNTEAFF. CDR3 coding DNA: TGCGCCAGCTGTGCAGGGGAAGGGAACACTGAAGCTTTCTTT. V is TRBV5-1 and J is TRBJ1-1; TRBD1 is a possible D gene (6 bases). V shed 7 bases and J shed 1 base, with 14 bases lying between them. The CDR3 has 14 residues. Germline CDR1 reads SGHRS; CDR2 reads YFSETQ.

The chain employs TRBV7-9 and TRBJ2-5; D gene uncertain. Germline V gene data show CDR1 as SEHNR and CDR2 as FQNEAQ (reference sequence). V was pared by 4 bases and J by 5 bases, with 11 bases between. This CDR3 region has 13 residues. The DNA for the CDR3 is TGTGCCAGCAGCTCGAGTCTGGTGGAGACCCAGTACTTC. Translated, it gives CASSSSLVETQYF.

The chain links TRBV15 to TRBJ1-1, with unresolved D. Germline CDR1 is LNHNV and CDR2 is YYDKDF (reference sequence). Deletions cut 0 bases from V and 4 bases from J, with 9 bases between. The CDR3 runs to 14 residues. CDR3 region: CATSRDRRGTEAFF. CDR3 in DNA: TGTGCCACCAGCAGAGATCGGCGAGGCACTGAAGCTTTCTTT.